A single sample is the source of the 27 T cell receptor beta chains below, sequenced in a study of technical replicates of blood from a handful of donors (dated by TCRdb to the late 2010s). The library was obtained by the immunoSEQ multiplex PCR assay. Sourced from immuneACCESS, this table was stored by TCRdb with only in-frame sequences that have V and J called. A share of the clones is absent; for the studies checked, an unresolved V gene accounts for under half, and the remainder has no known explanation. For this sample there are roughly 60,000 clones; 91% appear just once. The top ten constitute around 3.9% of the sample. The sequencing sample was made of PBMCs. The receptors shown here come from a human donor in good health. Some clones in this sample may be carry-over from other donors' samples.

The chain combines TRBV27 with TRBJ2-1; 7 nucleotides match TRBD2. Germline V gives CDR1 MNHEY, CDR2 SMNVEV (reference sequence). The trim removed 0 bases at V and 1 base at J, leaving 3 bases unmatched. The CDR3 spans 16 residues. CDR3 coding DNA: TGTGCCAGCAGTTTATCAAGGGGAGGGTCCTACAATGAGCAGTTCTTC. It codes for CASSLSRGGSYNEQFF.

The chain links TRBV6-5 to TRBJ2-5; 8 bases match TRBD2. V shed 6 bases and J 2 bases; nucleotides not matched to a gene: 5. Germline V gene data show CDR1 as MNHEY and CDR2 as SVGAGI. This CDR3 is 14 amino acids long. The CDR3 is CASSLGGGQETQYF. In DNA, the CDR3 is TGTGCCAGCAGCCTCGGCGGGGGGCAAGAGACCCAGTACTTC.

J is TRBJ2-3 and V is TRBV6-4; 7 positions match TRBD2. In germline, CDR1 is MRHNA, CDR2 SNTAGT. The CDR3 spans 14 residues. J gave up 4 bases and V 2 bases, and 3 bases lay outside the gene matches. CDR3 coding DNA: TGTGCCAGCAGTGACGGCGGGAGTTCAGATACGCAGTATTTT. Translated: CASSDGGSSDTQYF.

This rearrangement joins TRBV19 to TRBJ1-1; 12 nucleotides match TRBD1. The CDR3 extends over 13 amino acids. The V segment lost 3 bases and the J segment 10 bases; nucleotides outside the gene matches: 3. CDR1 is LNHDA, CDR2 SQIVND, per germline (reference sequence). In DNA form, the CDR3 reads TGTGCCAGTAGTATGGGGGACAGGGGGCTAGCTTTCTTT. Its protein is CASSMGDRGLAFF.

The chain links TRBV2 to TRBJ1-1; the D gene is possibly TRBD1 (5 bases). Trimming left V 11 bases short and J 1 base short, with 14 bases between. The germline V gene has CDR1 SNHLY and CDR2 FYNNEI. This CDR3 comprises 13 residues. CDR3 sequence (DNA): TGTGCCGGGGGGAGGGGCGGGAACACTGAAGCTTTCTTT. This gives the protein CAGGRGGNTEAFF.

This clone was found once. CDR3 residues: CASSLRLLLYEQYF. CDR3 bases: TGCGCCAGCAGCCTGCGACTTCTCCTCTACGAGCAGTACTTC. The gene calls are TRBV4-1 and TRBJ2-7; no firm D call. The V gene lost 4 bases and the J gene lost 3 bases, with 13 bases spanning the gap. The V gene's germline CDR1 is MGHRA and CDR2 YSYEKL. The CDR3 has 14 residues.

The CDR3: CASSHPQGVGPEAFF. CDR3 in DNA: TGTGCCAGCAGCCACCCCCAGGGCGTCGGACCTGAAGCTTTCTTT. The chain recombines TRBV4-2 with TRBJ1-1; D might be TRBD1 (5 bases). With 3 bases removed from V and 6 bases from J, the gap between germline ends came to 17 bases. This CDR3 comprises 15 residues. Germline V gene data show CDR1 as LGHNA and CDR2 as YNFKEQ.

A single count supports this clone. CDR3 region: CAISESGISYNEQFF. CDR3 DNA sequence: TGTGCCATCAGTGAGTCCGGTATCTCCTACAATGAGCAGTTCTTC. The chain couples TRBV10-3 to TRBJ2-1, with D hard to call. V lost 0 bases and J lost 0, with 6 bases in between. Per germline, CDR1 ENHRY and CDR2 SYGVKD. The CDR3 is 15 amino acids.

The genes are TRBV2 and TRBJ2-5; 8 bases match TRBD2. Germline-derived CDR1 and CDR2 are SNHLY and FYNNEI. The CDR3 contains 13 residues. J lost 4 bases, V lost 6 bases, and 4 bases had no gene match. The CDR3 DNA follows: TGTGCCAGCAGAGCGGGGGAGGGAGAGACCCAGTACTTC. Its protein is CASRAGEGETQYF.

This chain connects TRBV6-1 to TRBJ2-4, with TRBD1 identical over 9 bases. Germline loops: CDR1 MNHNS, CDR2 SASEGT. The ends lost 2 bases at V and 3 bases at J; junction bases unmatched: 8. The CDR3 extends over 17 amino acids. The CDR3 loop reads CASSEIPTGGVKNIQYF. CDR3 in DNA: TGTGCCAGCAGTGAAATTCCGACAGGGGGGGTCAAAAACATTCAGTACTTC.

This clone was seen just once. The genes are TRBV5-1 and TRBJ1-6; the D is unclear. The CDR3 consists of 13 residues. V lost 4 bases and J lost 11, with 13 bases in between. Germline V lookup: CDR1 SGHRS, CDR2 YFSETQ. CDR3 bases: TGCGCCAGCAGCCCCGGGGAAGGGACACCCCTCCACTTT. Protein: CASSPGEGTPLHF.

The chain has TRBV5-6 and TRBJ1-2, with 10 bases that match TRBD1. Germline CDR1 SGHDT, CDR2 YYEEEE. The CDR3 loop spans 19 amino acids. V trimming: 2 bases; J trimming: 1 base; junction bases outside the gene matches: 14. The CDR3 sequence is CASSLPGQGRYNGNYGYTF. CDR3 DNA: TGTGCCAGCAGCTTACCGGGACAGGGGCGATACAACGGTAACTATGGCTACACCTTC.

V gene TRBV7-9 combines with J gene TRBJ1-3; 9 bases map to TRBD1. CDR1 is SEHNR, CDR2 FQNEAQ, per germline (reference sequence). CDR3 size: 16 residues. The ends lost 3 bases at V and 0 bases at J; junction bases unmatched: 3. Written as DNA, the CDR3 is TGTGCCAGCAGCTTGGGACAGGGCCTCTCTGGAAACACCATATATTTT. Protein sequence: CASSLGQGLSGNTIYF.

V gene TRBV9 combines with J gene TRBJ2-1, with D hard to call. Trimming removed 4 bases at V and 7 bases at J, with 18 bases between. Per germline, CDR1 SGDLS and CDR2 YYNGEE. The CDR3 is 15 amino acids. CDR3 sequence: CASSFWSTPQNEQFF. The CDR3 DNA follows: TGTGCCAGCAGCTTCTGGAGTACCCCCCAGAATGAGCAGTTCTTC.

This clone was seen a single time. This chain uses TRBV6-5 with TRBJ1-4, with TRBD1 as a possible D gene (6 bases). Germline V gene data show CDR1 as MNHEY and CDR2 as SVGAGI. Trimming took off 2 bases at V and 6 bases at J, with 16 bases between the two ends. This CDR3 is built from 16 residues. The CDR3 loop is CASSYRGAGKDEKLFF. The CDR3 DNA reads as TGTGCCAGCAGTTACCGGGGGGCAGGGAAGGATGAAAAACTGTTTTTT.

This clone was counted a single time. The V and J genes are TRBV4-2 and TRBJ2-3; 8 positions match TRBD1. CDR3 length: 15 amino acids. After removal of 1 base from V and 4 bases from J, the junction contained 4 bases not matched to a gene. Germline V gene data show CDR1 as LGHNA and CDR2 as YNFKEQ. Written as DNA, the CDR3 is TGTGCCAGCAGCCAAGCAGGGGGCGCCGCAGATACGCAGTATTTT. It translates to CASSQAGGAADTQYF.

V usage is TRBV30 and J usage is TRBJ1-1, with D unclear. V was shortened by 3 bases and J by 6 bases, with 14 bases between the two germline ends. CDR3 length: 13 residues. Germline-derived CDR1 and CDR2 are GTSNPN and SVGIG (reference sequence). DNA of the CDR3: TGTGCCTGGAGGGGAGGGCCGAGCGCTGAAGCTTTCTTT. This sequence encodes CAWRGGPSAEAFF. The full variable domain, rest sourced from reference TRBV30 and TRBJ1-1, is SQTIHQWPATLVQPVGSPLSLECTVEGTSNPNLYWYRQAAGRGLQLLFYSVGIGQISSEVPQNLSASRPQDRQFILSSKKLLLSDSGFYLCAWRGGPSAEAFFGQGTRLTVV.

The chain has TRBV10-1 and TRBJ2-2; 13 nucleotides match TRBD2. CDR3 size: 16 residues. Losses at the gene ends were 2 bases for V and 7 bases for J; bases not matched to a gene: 4. Germline CDR1 WNHNN, CDR2 SYGVQD (reference sequence). Written as DNA, the CDR3 is TGCGCCAGCAGTGAGAGACTAGCGGGAGGAGGCGGGGAGCTGTTTTTT. Amino acid sequence: CASSERLAGGGGELFF.

This chain uses TRBV19 with TRBJ1-1; the match to TRBD1 covers 9 bases. Germline V gives CDR1 LNHDA, CDR2 SQIVND (reference sequence). The CDR3 spans 15 residues. With 4 bases clipped from V and 0 bases from J, the junction kept 3 bases outside the gene matches. This CDR3 reads CASSTQGAVNTEAFF. CDR3 DNA: TGTGCCAGTAGTACACAGGGGGCGGTGAACACTGAAGCTTTCTTT.

The chain combines TRBV5-1 with TRBJ2-5, with D tentatively TRBD2 (6 bases). V was clipped by 4 bases and J by 3 bases, with 16 bases between them. The CDR3 has 15 residues. Germline CDR1 and CDR2: SGHRS and YFSETQ. The CDR3 DNA follows: TGCGCCAGCAGCAGGGGTTCGGGACTGGAAGAGACCCAGTACTTC. Translating gives CASSRGSGLEETQYF.

The gene calls are TRBV5-1 and TRBJ1-6; weak D call: TRBD1 (6 bases). In germline, CDR1 is SGHRS, CDR2 YFSETQ. The V end lost 8 bases, the J end lost 5 bases, and 26 bases lay between the germline ends. The CDR3 runs to 18 residues. The CDR3 is CASPKRGSFIDDNSPLHF. CDR3 nucleotide sequence: TGCGCCAGTCCTAAGAGGGGGAGTTTTATCGACGATAATTCACCCCTCCACTTT.

The rearrangement uses TRBV18 and TRBJ2-7, with 9 nucleotides matching TRBD1. Germline CDR1 and CDR2: KGHSH and LQKENI. V was pared by 8 bases and J by 0 bases, with 5 bases of the junction left unmatched. CDR3 length: 14 residues. Here the CDR3 DNA reads TGTGCCAGCCGGACAGGGGCCCACTCCTACGAGCAGTACTTC. Its protein product is CASRTGAHSYEQYF. The full variable domain, in which reference TRBV18 and TRBJ2-7 provide the parts outside the CDR3, is NAGVMQNPRHLVRRRGQEARLRCSPMKGHSHVYWYRQLPEEGLKFMVYLQKENIIDESGMPKERFSAEFPKEGPSILRIQQVVRGDSAAYFCASRTGAHSYEQYFGPGTRLTVT.

The rearrangement uses TRBV7-7 and TRBJ2-7, with D perhaps TRBD1 (6 bases). CDR3 length equals 13 residues. V was shortened by 5 bases and J by 3 bases, with 11 bases between the two germline ends. Germline-derived CDR1 and CDR2 are SSHAT and FNYEAQ (reference sequence). CDR3 in amino acids: CASSPGRGYEQYF. CDR3 bases: TGTGCCAGCAGCCCCGGCAGGGGCTACGAGCAGTACTTC.

The chain employs TRBV11-2 and TRBJ2-5; TRBD2 is a possible D gene (6 bases). V was pared by 4 bases and J by 2 bases, with 14 bases between. The germline V gene encodes CDR1 SGHAT and CDR2 FQNNGV. The CDR3 has 15 residues. CDR3 sequence (DNA): TGTGCCAGCAGCTCGGGCCTGGGGAGGCAAGAGACCCAGTACTTC. Its protein product is CASSSGLGRQETQYF.

This sequence joins TRBV4-3 and TRBJ2-3; no clear D gene. The V gene lost 3 bases and the J gene lost 0 bases, with 10 bases spanning the gap. Germline V gives CDR1 LGHNA, CDR2 YSLEER. The CDR3 totals 15 residues. CDR3 residues: CASSQRLISTDTQYF. In DNA, the CDR3 is TGCGCCAGCAGCCAGAGACTTATTAGCACAGATACGCAGTATTTT.

The gene calls are TRBV11-3 and TRBJ2-7; possible D gene TRBD2, 5 bases. The germline V gene has CDR1 SGHNT and CDR2 YENEEA. There are 13 residues in the CDR3. Deletions cut 2 bases from V and 4 bases from J, with 9 bases between. The CDR3 spells CASSLSGGYEQYF. CDR3 in DNA: TGTGCCAGCAGCTTAAGCGGCGGGTACGAGCAGTACTTC.

The chain joins TRBV7-9 to TRBJ2-1, with 9 bases matching TRBD2. V shed 3 bases and J 7 bases; nucleotides not matched to a gene: 4. CDR1 is SEHNR, CDR2 FQNEAQ, per germline (reference sequence). CDR3 length: 14 residues. This CDR3 is CASSFPSGVNEQFF. DNA for the CDR3: TGTGCCAGCAGCTTCCCTAGCGGGGTTAATGAGCAGTTCTTC. The whole variable domain, remainder taken from reference TRBV7-9 and TRBJ2-1, is DTGVSQNPRHKITKRGQNVTFRCDPISEHNRLYWYRQTLGQGPEFLTYFQNEAQLEKSRLLSDRFSAERPKGSFSTLEIQRTEQGDSAMYLCASSFPSGVNEQFFGPGTRLTVL.